These 11 T cell receptor beta chains share one sample of origin, sequenced in a study of human T cells and chemical hapten exposure. As to time point: patch test 2, 6 weeks after DPC sensitization. Treatment reported: therapeutic diphenylcyclopropenone sensitization with weekly scalp DPC. MiXCR, run by TCRdb on the RACE reads, gives a single entry per CDR3 protein. Of about 84,000 distinct CDR3 sequences in the sample, roughly 10% were seen once. The sequences come from whole blood, collected in connection with sensitization to the hapten diphenylcyclopropenone (DPC). Receptors originate from a woman in her fifties or sixties with alopecia areata. Some clones in this sample may be carry-over from other donors' samples.

The J gene is TRBJ1-4, the V gene TRBV19, with a weak D call TRBD1 (5 bases). V shed 5 bases and J shed 7 bases, with 11 bases lying between them. Germline CDR1 and CDR2: LNHDA and SQIVND (reference sequence). The CDR3 sequence is 13 residues long. CDR3 protein: CASSARDGEKLFF. The CDR3, as DNA: TGTGCCAGTAGTGCCCGGGACGGTGAAAAACTGTTTTTT.

This clonotype was counted ten times or more. The chain uses TRBV6-5 and TRBJ2-1; 11 nucleotides align to TRBD2. CDR1 and CDR2 (germline): MNHEY, SVGAGI. The CDR3 consists of 18 residues. Losses at the gene ends were 0 bases for V and 3 bases for J; bases not matched to a gene: 7. The CDR3 DNA reads as TGTGCCAGCAGTTACTCTGTTAGCGGGAGGGCGGGCTACAATGAGCAGTTCTTC. Translation: CASSYSVSGRAGYNEQFF.

At least ten counts were recorded for this clonotype. V usage is TRBV18 and J usage is TRBJ1-4, with D unclear. The germline V and J ends were trimmed by 3 bases and 8 bases, with 13 bases remaining between them. The germline V gene has CDR1 KGHSH and CDR2 LQKENI. The CDR3 is made up of 14 amino acids. Here the CDR3 reads CASSPEGIREKLFF. CDR3 coding DNA: TGTGCCAGCTCACCCGAAGGGATCAGAGAAAAACTGTTTTTT. Together with reference TRBV18 and TRBJ1-4, the CDR3 gives the full variable domain: NAGVMQNPRHLVRRRGQEARLRCSPMKGHSHVYWYRQLPEEGLKFMVYLQKENIIDESGMPKERFSAEFPKEGPSILRIQQVVRGDSAAYFCASSPEGIREKLFFGSGTQLSVL.

A few counts support this clonotype. The V gene is TRBV3-1, the J gene TRBJ2-3, with TRBD2 identical over 12 bases. The germline CDR1 and CDR2 sequences are LGHDT and YNNKEL (reference sequence). The CDR3 totals 16 residues. The V gene end was trimmed by 5 bases and the J gene end by 5 bases; junction bases not matched to a gene: 8. The CDR3 DNA reads TGTGCCAGCAGCGCAAGCTCTAGCGGGAGGGAAGATACGCAGTATTTT. This translates into CASSASSSGREDTQYF.

This clonotype was seen more than once but under ten times. This chain uses TRBV7-9 with TRBJ1-2, with D possibly being TRBD1 (5 bases). Germline V gene data show CDR1 as SEHNR and CDR2 as FQNEAQ (reference sequence). V was cut by 5 bases and J by 3 bases, with 16 bases left in between. The CDR3 contains 15 residues. The CDR3 nucleotides are TGTGCCAGCAGCCATCATCAGGGTTATGACTATGGCTACACCTTC. Translation gives CASSHHQGYDYGYTF.

The V gene is TRBV18, the J gene TRBJ2-1, with TRBD2 matching over 11 bases. From germline, CDR1 is KGHSH and CDR2 LQKENI. V shed 9 bases, J shed 4 bases, and the junction held 2 bases outside the gene matches. CDR3 length: 13 amino acids. The CDR3 here is CASSSGGYNEQFF. CDR3 coding DNA: TGTGCCAGTTCTAGCGGGGGGTACAATGAGCAGTTCTTC.

This clonotype appeared many times. As DNA, the CDR3 is TGCAGTGCTAGAGATCCGGGGGTCTGGAGGACCAAAAACATTCAGTACTTC. Protein product: CSARDPGVWRTKNIQYF. V gene TRBV20-1 combines with J gene TRBJ2-4; tentatively, D is TRBD2 (6 bases). V dropped 0 bases and J dropped 2 bases, with 17 bases sitting between them. The CDR3 is made up of 17 amino acids. CDR1 and CDR2 (germline): DFQATT, SNEGSKA (reference sequence).

V is TRBV30 and J is TRBJ1-4; tentative D call: TRBD1 (6 bases). The CDR3 is 16 residues long. Germline V gene lookup returns CDR1 GTSNPN and CDR2 SVGIG (reference sequence). V was pared by 2 bases and J by 0 bases, with 13 bases between. The CDR3 loop reads CAWSKNRDATNEKLFF. The CDR3 coding sequence is TGTGCCTGGAGTAAAAACAGGGACGCAACTAATGAAAAACTGTTTTTT.

This clonotype was counted between two and nine times. V gene TRBV7-9 combines with J gene TRBJ1-2; D unresolved. CDR1 SEHNR and CDR2 FQNEAQ come from the germline V gene (reference sequence). The CDR3 runs to 11 residues. Between the trimmed V and J ends, which lost 5 bases and 4 bases, there was a span of 5 bases. CDR3 region: CASSPTYGYTF. The CDR3 DNA is TGTGCCAGCAGCCCTACCTATGGCTACACCTTC. The variable domain in full, with the rest retrieved from reference TRBV7-9 and TRBJ1-2, is DTGVSQNPRHKITKRGQNVTFRCDPISEHNRLYWYRQTLGQGPEFLTYFQNEAQLEKSRLLSDRFSAERPKGSFSTLEIQRTEQGDSAMYLCASSPTYGYTFGSGTRLTVV.

The chain links TRBV6-1 to TRBJ1-1; 7 bases agree with TRBD1. J was trimmed by 1 base and V by 10 bases; bases with no gene match: 6. Germline V lookup: CDR1 MNHNS, CDR2 SASEGT. The CDR3 loop spans 13 amino acids. CDR3 DNA: TGTGCCACACAGGGGCCTAAGAACACTGAAGCTTTCTTT. Its protein is CATQGPKNTEAFF.

This clonotype showed up just a few times. V usage is TRBV15 and J usage is TRBJ2-3; D is uncertain. From germline, CDR1 is LNHNV and CDR2 YYDKDF (reference sequence). V lost 5 bases and J lost 1, with 13 bases in between. The CDR3 consists of 15 residues. CDR3 coding DNA: TGTGCCACCAGCCGTAGGAGTGAGGGCACAGATACGCAGTATTTT. Protein: CATSRRSEGTDTQYF.